A single T cell receptor beta chain is shown here with its context. This CDR3 has 14 amino acids. V lost 2 bases to trimming and J lost 5 bases, with 13 bases between them. From germline, CDR1 is LGHNA and CDR2 YSLEER. The data derive from a study of blood T cells in healthy people across ages. Using a J-beta primer mix together with a sample-barcoded 5' primer, a second PCR was run for about 6 to 12 cycles. TCRdb re-derived calls from the 5' RACE reads in MiXCR, one entry per CDR3 protein. The sample holds fewer than 2,000,000 distinct CDR3 sequences; about 39% are singletons and the top ten take approximately 22%.

Specimen: blood. The V gene is TRBV4-3, the J gene TRBJ2-7; D is perhaps TRBD1 or TRBD2 (5 bases each). The source is a human donor in good health. CDR3 loop: CASSQLGDADEQYF. CDR3 nucleotide sequence: TGCGCCAGCAGCCAACTGGGGGACGCTGACGAGCAGTACTTC.